This TCR beta chain was recovered during a study of human T cells and chemical hapten exposure. TCRdb called the RACE reads again in MiXCR, with one record for every CDR3 protein. The table includes tens of thousands of distinct CDR3 sequences, approximately 13% detected once. Germline V gene sequence: CDR1 SQVTM, CDR2 ANQGSEA. Trimming stripped 7 bases from V and 1 base from J, with 16 bases between. The CDR3 is 14 residues long. This clonotype was recorded many times. Described time point: patch test 3, about 24 weeks after DPC sensitization. Treatment indicated: therapeutic diphenylcyclopropenone sensitization with weekly scalp DPC. Alopecia patients, 18 to 70 years old and DPC-suitable, served as donors. Before extraction, the whole blood was not fractionated, and total RNA was taken from it.

The TCR originated in a man younger than 40 with alopecia areata. Some clones in this sample may be carry-over from other donors' samples. The source was whole blood, collected in connection with sensitization to the hapten diphenylcyclopropenone (DPC). The V and J genes are TRBV29-1 and TRBJ2-5; perhaps TRBD2 as D (5 bases). Here the CDR3 DNA reads TGCAGCGCCCTAGGCGGGTGGAGCCAAGAGACCCAGTACTTC. This codes for CSALGGWSQETQYF.